Below, 11 T cell receptor beta chains from the same sample are listed, as sequenced in a study of human T cells and chemical hapten exposure. Time point defined: patch test 2, 6 weeks after DPC sensitization. Treatment of the sample: therapeutic diphenylcyclopropenone sensitization with weekly scalp DPC. TCRdb reprocessed the RACE reads via MiXCR and lists one record per CDR3 protein. The repertoire holds tens of thousands of distinct CDR3 sequences, with approximately 10% as singletons. The specimen comprised whole blood, sampled in connection with sensitization to the hapten diphenylcyclopropenone (DPC). These TCRs come from a man in his forties with alopecia areata. Some clones in this sample may be carry-over from other donors' samples.

This clonotype has just a few counts. The genes are TRBV20-1 and TRBJ2-1; the match to TRBD2 covers 7 bases. The V gene end was trimmed by 0 bases and the J gene end by 7 bases; junction bases not matched to a gene: 9. The germline V gene has CDR1 DFQATT and CDR2 SNEGSKA (reference sequence). This CDR3 region has 15 residues. The CDR3, as DNA: TGCAGTGCTAGAGATAGGGCTAGCGGACGGAATGAGCAGTTCTTC. This codes for CSARDRASGRNEQFF.

J is TRBJ1-5 and V is TRBV18, with TRBD1 identical over 7 bases. The CDR3 length is 16 residues. Losses at the gene ends were 3 bases for V and 5 bases for J; bases not matched to a gene: 10. From germline, CDR1 is KGHSH and CDR2 LQKENI. CDR3 in DNA: TGTGCCAGCTCACCCGTTAACAGGGGAGCGGATCAGCCCCAGCATTTT. Translating it yields CASSPVNRGADQPQHF.

There are many counts of this clonotype. This chain joins TRBV28 and TRBJ2-7; no clear D. V gave up 4 bases and J gave up 2 bases, with 6 bases separating them. Germline CDR1 MDHEN, CDR2 SYDVKM. The CDR3 has 12 amino acids. The CDR3 region has the DNA TGTGCCAGCAGTTCTACAGCCTACGAGCAGTACTTC. This sequence encodes CASSSTAYEQYF.

The V and J genes are TRBV11-2 and TRBJ2-1, with D hard to call. Trimming pared 3 bases from V and 2 bases from J, leaving 11 bases between. This CDR3 spans 15 amino acids. In germline, CDR1 is SGHAT, CDR2 FQNNGV. The CDR3 region is CASSLWKGPYNEQFF. CDR3 in DNA: TGTGCCAGCAGCTTGTGGAAGGGCCCCTACAATGAGCAGTTCTTC.

This clonotype appeared a few times. The chain couples TRBV20-1 to TRBJ2-3, with TRBD2 matching over 7 bases. V was clipped by 2 bases and J by 2 bases; unmatched bases: 10. The CDR3 is 16 amino acids. Germline assignment: CDR1 DFQATT and CDR2 SNEGSKA (reference sequence). The CDR3 DNA is TGCAGTGCTAGATCCCCCCAGCGGGGCACCACAGATACGCAGTATTTT. Amino acids: CSARSPQRGTTDTQYF.

The chain recombines TRBV28 with TRBJ2-3; 8 bases map to TRBD2. CDR1 is MDHEN and CDR2 is SYDVKM in the germline V gene. J lost 5 bases, V lost 7 bases, and 11 bases had no gene match. This CDR3 contains 15 residues. DNA of the CDR3: TGTGCCAGCACCGGAGCGGGAGAGTCGGAAGATACGCAGTATTTT. It encodes CASTGAGESEDTQYF.

Many counts were recorded for this clonotype. The gene calls are TRBV7-2 and TRBJ2-1, with 10 bases aligning to TRBD1. Germline V lookup: CDR1 SGHTA, CDR2 FQGNSA. V lost 7 bases and J lost 7; bases outside the gene matches: 7. There are 14 residues in the CDR3. The CDR3 loop reads CASIWGQGKNEQFF. In DNA form, the CDR3 reads TGTGCCAGCATCTGGGGACAGGGGAAGAATGAGCAGTTCTTC.

There are a few counts of this clonotype. The J gene is TRBJ1-2, the V gene TRBV16; D possibly corresponds to TRBD1 (5 bases). This CDR3 region has 16 residues. Germline V lookup: CDR1 KGHSY, CDR2 FQNENV. V was trimmed by 4 bases and J by 0 bases, leaving 15 bases between them. CDR3: CASSPLLGAPNYGYTF. CDR3 DNA sequence: TGTGCCAGCAGCCCCCTCCTTGGGGCCCCTAACTATGGCTACACCTTC.

The V gene is TRBV4-2, the J gene TRBJ2-2, with D possibly TRBD1 on 5 matching bases. The CDR3 contains 17 residues. Trimming took off 0 bases at V and 4 bases at J, with 15 bases between the two ends. In germline, CDR1 is LGHNA, CDR2 YNFKEQ. This CDR3 is CASSQDRRRARTGELFF. In DNA, the CDR3 is TGTGCCAGCAGCCAAGATAGGCGCAGGGCCCGCACCGGGGAGCTGTTTTTT.

The J gene is TRBJ2-2, the V gene TRBV28; weak D call: TRBD2 (5 bases). Trimming stripped 6 bases from V and 6 bases from J, with 17 bases between. Germline assignment: CDR1 MDHEN and CDR2 SYDVKM. The CDR3 consists of 15 residues. The CDR3 is CASRSSNLWSGELFF. CDR3 nucleotides: TGTGCCAGCAGATCTAGCAACCTATGGTCCGGGGAGCTGTTTTTT. Full variable domain (remainder filled in from reference TRBV28 and TRBJ2-2): DVKVTQSSRYLVKRTGEKVFLECVQDMDHENMFWYRQDPGLGLRLIYFSYDVKMKEKGDIPEGYSVSREKKERFSLILESASTNQTSMYLCASRSSNLWSGELFFGEGSRLTVL.

The V call is TRBV6-2 or TRBV6-3, the J call TRBJ1-1, with 9 bases that match TRBD1. The CDR3 extends over 14 amino acids. The trim removed 8 bases at V and 4 bases at J, leaving 8 bases unmatched. Looked up from germline, CDR1 is MNHEY and CDR2 is SVGEGT. CDR3 residues: CASRDRDASTEAFF. The CDR3 coding sequence is TGTGCCAGCCGGGACAGGGACGCTAGCACTGAAGCTTTCTTT.